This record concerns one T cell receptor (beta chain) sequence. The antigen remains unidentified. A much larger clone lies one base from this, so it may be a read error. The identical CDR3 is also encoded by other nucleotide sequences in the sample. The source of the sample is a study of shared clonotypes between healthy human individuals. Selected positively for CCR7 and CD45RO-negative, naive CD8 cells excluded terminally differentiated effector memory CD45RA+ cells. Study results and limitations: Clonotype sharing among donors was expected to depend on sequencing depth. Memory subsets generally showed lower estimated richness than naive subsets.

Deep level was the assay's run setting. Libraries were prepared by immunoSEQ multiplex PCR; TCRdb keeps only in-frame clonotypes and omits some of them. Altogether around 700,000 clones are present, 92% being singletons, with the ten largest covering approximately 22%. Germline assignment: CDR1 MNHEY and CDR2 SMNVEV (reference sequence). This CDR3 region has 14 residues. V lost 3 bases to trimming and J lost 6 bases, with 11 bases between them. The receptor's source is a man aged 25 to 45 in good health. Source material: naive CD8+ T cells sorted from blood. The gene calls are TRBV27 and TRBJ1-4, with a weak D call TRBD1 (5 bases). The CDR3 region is CASSLLGGDEKLFF. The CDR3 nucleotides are TGTGCCAGCAGTTTGCTGGGGGGAGATGAAAAACTGTTTTTT.